The clone carrying this TCR beta chain was counted only a few times. The sample belongs to a study of T cell responses to AZD1222 COVID-19 vaccine. Repertoires were generated with immunoSEQ multiplex PCR, while TCRdb's copy carries only in-frame clones and drops some. The repertoire has 100,000 to 150,000 clones, 84% of them found once; the top ten carry about 27%. The CDR3 sequence is 15 residues long. With 1 base clipped from V and 3 bases from J, the junction kept 5 bases outside the gene matches. Germline loops: CDR1 LNHDA, CDR2 SQIVND (reference sequence). The J gene is TRBJ1-1, the V gene TRBV19; 7 bases map to TRBD1. Material: peripheral blood, obtained 28 days after the second AZD1222 dose. The receptor was derived from an adult who received the AZD1222 COVID-19 vaccine. This CDR3 is CASSIAVTGDTEAFF. The CDR3 nucleotides are TGTGCCAGTAGTATAGCCGTAACAGGGGACACTGAAGCTTTCTTT.